A single sample gave rise to the 8 T cell receptor beta chains below, sequenced in a study of monozygotic twins with inflammatory bowel disease (dated 2019 in TCRdb). The method behind the library was 5' RACE. Sequencing was performed on an Illumina HiSeq 2500. Following reprocessing of the reads by TCRdb, the data hold one row per CDR3 protein sequence and no DNA is available. The sample's table lists a count of 350,000 to 550,000 distinct CDR3 sequences. The top ten hold about 2.6% of the sample. Sequenced sample: blood. The source of these receptors is a human donor with ulcerative colitis or Crohn's disease, or a healthy co-twin of an affected twin (not recorded which).

This sequence joins TRBV5-1 and TRBJ2-1; TCRdb picks TRBD1, but there is no DNA to check that call. This CDR3 contains 15 residues. Looked up from germline, CDR1 is SGHRS and CDR2 is YFSETQ. The CDR3 loop reads CASSLVRTGGNEQFF.

The chain's CDR3 is CSVEAGTGELFF. The chain has TRBV29-1 and TRBJ2-2. The CDR3 covers 12 residues. The germline gives CDR1 SQVTM, CDR2 ANQGSEA.

The rearrangement joins TRBV19 to TRBJ2-7; TCRdb lists TRBD1, though no DNA is available to test this call. This CDR3 comprises 14 residues. Germline-derived CDR1 and CDR2 are LNHDA and SQIVND (reference sequence). The CDR3 protein is CASSRLDRGYEQYF.

The gene calls are TRBV24-1 and TRBJ1-1; the D call of TRBD1 rests on TCRdb alone, since no DNA is present to check it. CDR1 and CDR2 (germline): KGHDR, SFDVKD. The CDR3 has 12 residues. CDR3: CATPRGHTEAFF.

V gene TRBV20-1 combines with J gene TRBJ2-1; TCRdb lists TRBD1, though no DNA is available to test this call. The CDR3 consists of 15 residues. Germline-derived CDR1 and CDR2 are DFQATT and SNEGSKA (reference sequence). CDR3 amino acids: CSARASTGEGNEQFF.

This chain joins TRBV20-1 and TRBJ2-1; TCRdb calls TRBD2, which cannot be checked without DNA. Germline V gene sequence: CDR1 DFQATT, CDR2 SNEGSKA (reference sequence). The CDR3 sequence is 16 residues long. CDR3 in amino acids: CSARGTSGRVPNEQFF.

The rearrangement joins TRBV12-5 to TRBJ2-3; TCRdb proposes TRBD1, but this gene call is untestable without DNA. This CDR3 contains 16 residues. In germline, CDR1 is LGHNT, CDR2 FRNRAP. CDR3 residues: CASGSLPRGGPDTQYF.

This sequence joins TRBV9 and TRBJ1-4; TCRdb lists TRBD1, though no DNA is available to test this call. CDR3 length equals 18 residues. Germline CDR1 SGDLS, CDR2 YYNGEE. CDR3 amino acids: CASSPQSPSFATNEKLFF.